Listed here are 15 T cell receptor beta chains from one sample, sequenced in a study of blood T cell repertoires in COVID-19. Produced via immunoSEQ multiplex PCR; TCRdb's table is partial and in-frame only. Among about 250,000 clones listed, roughly four fifths were seen once. The specimen was peripheral blood. The receptor source for this set is a man of 80 years or more with acute or convalescent COVID-19.

This chain connects TRBV19 to TRBJ1-1, with a tentative D call TRBD1 (6 bases). The germline V gene has CDR1 LNHDA and CDR2 SQIVND (reference sequence). CDR3 size: 13 residues. V was clipped by 5 bases and J by 5 bases, with 12 bases between them. CDR3 in amino acids: CASSLEGGTEAFF. The CDR3 coding sequence is TGTGCCAGTAGTTTGGAGGGGGGGACTGAAGCTTTCTTT.

The gene calls are TRBV5-4 and TRBJ1-4; TRBD1 aligns across 10 bases. Germline values: CDR1 SGHNT, CDR2 YYREEE (reference sequence). The J segment lost 7 bases and the V segment lost 6 bases, leaving 6 bases of the junction unmatched. This CDR3 comprises 14 residues. Here the CDR3 reads CASNRQGATEKLFF. The CDR3 DNA follows: TGTGCCAGCAACCGACAGGGGGCTACTGAAAAACTGTTTTTT. The full variable domain, in which reference TRBV5-4 and TRBJ1-4 provide the parts outside the CDR3, is ETGVTQSPTHLIKTRGQQVTLRCSSQSGHNTVSWYQQALGQGPQFIFQYYREEENGRGNFPPRFSGLQFPNYSSELNVNALELDDSALYLCASNRQGATEKLFFGSGTQLSVL.

The CDR3 DNA is TGTGCCAGCAGCTCCCGGGACAGGGGTTCCACTAATGAAAAACTGTTTTTT. It encodes CASSSRDRGSTNEKLFF. V is TRBV7-9 and J is TRBJ1-4; TRBD1 agrees at 10 bases. The CDR3 is 17 amino acids. Germline V lookup: CDR1 SEHNR, CDR2 FQNEAQ (reference sequence). Trimming removed 4 bases from V and 2 bases from J; junction bases left unmatched: 7. Variable domain in full (rest from reference TRBV7-9 and TRBJ1-4): DTGVSQNPRHKITKRGQNVTFRCDPISEHNRLYWYRQTLGQGPEFLTYFQNEAQLEKSRLLSDRFSAERPKGSFSTLEIQRTEQGDSAMYLCASSSRDRGSTNEKLFFGSGTQLSVL.

The V and J genes are TRBV18 and TRBJ1-1, with a tentative D call TRBD1 (5 bases). Germline assignment: CDR1 KGHSH and CDR2 LQKENI. CDR3 length: 14 residues. V was cut by 2 bases and J by 0 bases, with 7 bases left in between. The CDR3 DNA sequence: TGTGCCAGCTCACCAGACAGCATGAACACTGAAGCTTTCTTT. As protein: CASSPDSMNTEAFF.

The chain combines TRBV3-1 (or the pseudogene TRBV3-2) with TRBJ1-6; D unresolved. The CDR3 has 13 residues. Germline-derived CDR1 and CDR2 are LGHDT and YNNKEL (reference sequence). Trimming removed 5 bases at V and 5 bases at J, with 7 bases between. CDR3 in DNA: TGTGCCAGCAGCGAGGTTCATAATTCACCCCTCCACTTT. Its protein product is CASSEVHNSPLHF.

The chain carries TRBV5-6 and TRBJ2-7, with TRBD1 identical over 9 bases. The CDR3 has 15 residues. The ends lost 6 bases at V and 5 bases at J; junction bases unmatched: 12. Germline CDR1 and CDR2: SGHDT and YYEEEE. The CDR3 reads CASTRPGQGSNEQYF. CDR3 sequence (DNA): TGTGCCAGCACCCGGCCGGGACAGGGATCCAACGAGCAGTACTTC. The full variable domain, its missing parts supplied by reference TRBV5-6 and TRBJ2-7, is DAGVTQSPTHLIKTRGQQVTLRCSPKSGHDTVSWYQQALGQGPQFIFQYYEEEERQRGNFPDRFSGHQFPNYSSELNVNALLLGDSALYLCASTRPGQGSNEQYFGPGTRLTVT.

The chain joins TRBV30 to TRBJ2-7, with D possibly TRBD1 on 6 matching bases. V dropped 2 bases and J dropped 5 bases, with 13 bases sitting between them. Germline CDR1 is GTSNPN and CDR2 is SVGIG (reference sequence). The CDR3 length is 13 residues. CDR3 amino acids: CAWSIGEGDEQYF. CDR3 nucleotides: TGTGCCTGGAGTATTGGAGAGGGGGACGAGCAGTACTTC. Filled out from reference TRBV30 and TRBJ2-7, the complete variable domain reads SQTIHQWPATLVQPVGSPLSLECTVEGTSNPNLYWYRQAAGRGLQLLFYSVGIGQISSEVPQNLSASRPQDRQFILSSKKLLLSDSGFYLCAWSIGEGDEQYFGPGTRLTVT.

The CDR3 nucleotides are TGTGCCTCCCGGCGGTTCGGTAGCAATCAGCCCCAGCATTTT. Protein sequence: CASRRFGSNQPQHF. This chain connects TRBV28 to TRBJ1-5; unclear D gene. Germline values: CDR1 MDHEN, CDR2 SYDVKM. V lost 11 bases and J lost 0, with 14 bases in between. The CDR3 has 14 residues.

This clone has only a few counts. The CDR3 nucleotides are TGCAGCGTCTTAGCGGGAAGCGACGAGCAGTACTTC. Translating it yields CSVLAGSDEQYF. This chain connects TRBV29-1 to TRBJ2-7, with 8 bases aligning to TRBD2. V lost 6 bases, J lost 5 bases, and 6 bases stayed unmatched. The CDR3 totals 12 residues. From germline, CDR1 is SQVTM and CDR2 ANQGSEA.

The chain is built from TRBV18 and TRBJ2-1; D is possibly TRBD1 (7 bases). Trimming removed 5 bases at V and 9 bases at J, with 20 bases between. The germline V gene has CDR1 KGHSH and CDR2 LQKENI. The CDR3 spans 15 residues. The chain's CDR3 is CASSTQGRGRGEQFF. CDR3 DNA sequence: TGTGCCAGCTCAACACAGGGGCGCGGGCGGGGTGAGCAGTTCTTC.

The chain joins TRBV7-8 to TRBJ2-7, with 8 bases identical to TRBD1. Per germline, CDR1 SGHVS and CDR2 FQNEAQ. The CDR3 contains 12 residues. V lost 5 bases, J lost 12 bases, and 9 bases stayed unmatched. CDR3 sequence (DNA): TGTGCCAGCAGCCCCGACAGGGGTAGAGGGTACTTC. Residues: CASSPDRGRGYF.

This chain joins TRBV2 and TRBJ2-7; maybe TRBD1 (6 bases). With 5 bases removed from V and 7 bases from J, the gap between germline ends came to 18 bases. The CDR3 has 14 residues. Germline V gene sequence: CDR1 SNHLY, CDR2 FYNNEI. CDR3 DNA: TGTGCCAGCAGTTTACGAACAGGGTTAAGTGAGCAGTACTTC. Translating gives CASSLRTGLSEQYF.

The genes are TRBV9 and TRBJ1-6, with a possible D match to TRBD1 (5 bases). Germline V gene sequence: CDR1 SGDLS, CDR2 YYNGEE. V dropped 3 bases and J dropped 10 bases, with 11 bases sitting between them. This CDR3 spans 13 amino acids. The CDR3 reads CASSGRGLSPLHF. The CDR3 DNA is TGTGCCAGCAGCGGGCGGGGGTTGTCACCCCTCCACTTT.

The chain is built from TRBV7-6 and TRBJ1-3; D call uncertain. The CDR3 has 13 residues. V was pared by 3 bases and J by 7 bases, with 10 bases between. Per the germline V gene, CDR1 is SGHVS and CDR2 is FNYEAQ. The CDR3 protein is CASSLEGGNTIYF. The CDR3 DNA follows: TGTGCCAGCAGCTTGGAGGGAGGGAACACCATATATTTT.

The V call is TRBV2, the J call TRBJ1-4, with 7 bases aligning to TRBD1. This CDR3 is built from 13 residues. CDR1 is SNHLY, CDR2 FYNNEI, per germline. V shed 6 bases, J shed 8 bases, and the junction held 6 bases outside the gene matches. This CDR3 is CASRPTGREKLFF. As DNA, the CDR3 is TGTGCCAGCAGACCGACAGGGCGCGAAAAACTGTTTTTT.